This T cell receptor (beta chain) was identified during a study of T cell responses to AZD1222 COVID-19 vaccine. Study-wide results and caveats: Among the donors, most were white British and more were female, and clonal diversity was possibly underestimated. Targeting of unmutated variant regions was reportedly seen in nearly half of spike-specific TCRs.

Germline V gene lookup returns CDR1 LNHDA and CDR2 SQIVND (reference sequence). V gave up 1 base and J gave up 2 bases, with 5 bases separating them. The CDR3 runs to 14 residues. Assay: immunoSEQ multiplex PCR; the TCRdb copy retains only in-frame clones and omits some. The sample lists 99,000 or so clones, 75% to 90% occurring once. As regards this clone: The antigen remains unidentified. Different DNA sequences within this sample yield the same CDR3.

The TCR was taken from an adult in good health. The sequenced sample was peripheral blood, obtained on day 0 of AZD1222 vaccination. The chain links TRBV19 to TRBJ2-2; tentatively, D is TRBD1 (5 bases). CDR3 sequence: CASSIGGNTGELFF. CDR3 bases: TGTGCCAGTAGTATAGGGGGCAACACCGGGGAGCTGTTTTTT. Supplemented by reference TRBV19 and TRBJ2-2, the full variable domain reads DGGITQSPKYLFRKEGQNVTLSCEQNLNHDAMYWYRQDPGQGLRLIYYSQIVNDFQKGDIAEGYSVSREKKESFPLTVTSAQKNPTAFYLCASSIGGNTGELFFGEGSRLTVL.